Below are 19 T cell receptor beta chains sequenced from a single sample in a study of human T cells and chemical hapten exposure. Indicated time point: patch test 1, 2 weeks after DPC sensitization. The treatment is: therapeutic diphenylcyclopropenone sensitization with weekly scalp DPC. MiXCR, run by TCRdb on the RACE reads, gives a single entry per CDR3 protein. Here the sample spans tens of thousands of distinct CDR3 sequences, about 11% being singletons. The sample in question was whole blood, obtained in connection with sensitization to the hapten diphenylcyclopropenone (DPC). The receptors were sampled from a man between 40 and 49 years old with alopecia areata. Some clones in this sample may be carry-over from other donors' samples.

The gene calls are TRBV4-2 and TRBJ2-1; D remains ambiguous. This CDR3 has 17 residues. Germline loops: CDR1 LGHNA, CDR2 YNFKEQ. With 4 bases removed from V and 5 bases from J, the gap between germline ends came to 21 bases. CDR3 DNA: TGTGCCAGCAGCCGCATCATAATCGGGCGACCACACAATGAGCAGTTCTTC. This encodes CASSRIIIGRPHNEQFF.

This clonotype turned up a few times. The V and J genes are TRBV15 and TRBJ1-4; TRBD1 might be the D (5 bases). The V gene's germline CDR1 is LNHNV and CDR2 YYDKDF (reference sequence). Deletions cut 4 bases from V and 7 bases from J, with 16 bases between. The CDR3 loop spans 15 amino acids. The CDR3 sequence is CATSTYGTGGEKLFF. In DNA form, the CDR3 reads TGTGCCACCAGCACATACGGGACTGGGGGTGAAAAACTGTTTTTT. The variable domain in full, completed from reference TRBV15 and TRBJ1-4, reads DAMVIQNPRYQVTQFGKPVTLSCSQTLNHNVMYWYQQKSSQAPKLLFHYYDKDFNNEADTPDNFQSRRPNTSFCFLDIRSPGLGDTAMYLCATSTYGTGGEKLFFGSGTQLSVL.

This clonotype came up many times. The CDR3 nucleotides are TGTGCCAGCAGCCCAGATGTACTAGCGGGACTCACCCCGCAGTTCTTC. This encodes CASSPDVLAGLTPQFF. The J gene is TRBJ2-1, the V gene TRBV7-2, with 10 bases lining up with TRBD2. The germline gives CDR1 SGHTA, CDR2 FQGNSA. V gave up 5 bases and J gave up 12 bases; unmatched junction bases: 16. This CDR3 comprises 16 residues.

This clonotype was picked up a small number of times. The chain joins TRBV24-1 to TRBJ2-3, with 7 bases matching TRBD1. Trimming took 6 bases from V and 1 from J; bases not matched to a gene: 3. Germline V CDR1 and CDR2: KGHDR, SFDVKD. The CDR3 is 14 residues long. This CDR3 reads CATSSTGGTDTQYF. For the CDR3, the DNA is TGTGCCACCAGTAGTACAGGGGGCACAGATACGCAGTATTTT.

This clonotype was detected a few times. V is TRBV4-2 and J is TRBJ2-1, with 10 bases identical to TRBD2. V lost 3 bases and J lost 0; bases outside the gene matches: 5. The CDR3 is 17 residues long. Germline V lookup: CDR1 LGHNA, CDR2 YNFKEQ. CDR3 sequence reads: CASSQRAGGSSYNEQFF. In DNA, the CDR3 is TGTGCCAGCAGCCAGAGAGCGGGAGGGTCCTCCTACAATGAGCAGTTCTTC.

This clonotype has only a few counts. V and J are TRBV4-3 and TRBJ2-3; possibly TRBD2 for D (5 bases). Trimming stripped 1 base from V and 5 bases from J, with 16 bases between. The CDR3 has 16 residues. CDR1 is LGHNA and CDR2 is YSLEER in the germline V gene. The CDR3: CASSQVALAGRDTQYF. The CDR3 DNA reads as TGCGCCAGCAGCCAAGTAGCGCTAGCTGGAAGAGATACGCAGTATTTT.

In its sample, this clonotype was seen a few times. The J gene is TRBJ1-6, the V gene TRBV14; no clear D. From germline, CDR1 is SGHDN and CDR2 FVKESK. Trimming removed 1 base from V and 10 bases from J, with 8 bases in between. The CDR3 sequence is 13 residues long. The CDR3 nucleotides are TGTGCCAGCAGCCAAGTGGAGGGCTCACCCCTCCACTTT. It is translated as CASSQVEGSPLHF.

As for this clonotype: A much bigger clone sits one base away, suggesting this may be a read error. J is TRBJ1-5 and V is TRBV24-1; D uncertain. Germline V gene data show CDR1 as KGHDR and CDR2 as SFDVKD. CDR3 length equals 15 residues. Trimming took 3 bases from V and 3 from J, leaving 11 bases between them. The CDR3 loop reads CATSDPRQPNQPQHF. The DNA of the CDR3 is TGTGCCACCAGTGATCCGAGACAACCCAATCAGCCCCAGCATTTT.

This clonotype was counted only a few times. The junction departs from the called germline gene at one end, perhaps through a read error. The rearrangement uses TRBV7-7 and TRBJ2-5; a weak D match, TRBD2 (6 bases). The CDR3 has 19 amino acids. Germline V gives CDR1 SSHAT, CDR2 FNYEAQ (reference sequence). The CDR3 spells CASSPGTGSIVRLWETQYF. For the CDR3, the DNA is TGTGCTAGCAGCCCCGGGACTGGGTCGATTGTCCGTCTTTGGGAGACCCAGTACTTC.

This clonotype was detected a few times. The chain recombines TRBV20-1 with TRBJ2-4, with D tentatively TRBD2 (5 bases). Trimming cost V 0 bases and J 8 bases, with 17 bases left between them. CDR1 is DFQATT, CDR2 SNEGSKA, per germline (reference sequence). This CDR3 contains 15 residues. The CDR3 sequence: CSARDPGSAGDIQYF. In nucleotides, the CDR3 is TGCAGTGCTAGAGATCCTGGTTCGGCCGGGGACATTCAGTACTTC.

V and J are TRBV11-2 and TRBJ2-5; D uncertain. Germline lookup yields CDR1 SGHAT and CDR2 FQNNGV. Trimming removed 1 base from V and 3 bases from J, with 12 bases in between. The CDR3 has 15 residues. CDR3 sequence (DNA): TGTGCCAGCAGCTTAGGGGGTACAAGGGAAGAGACCCAGTACTTC. Protein: CASSLGGTREETQYF.

This chain links TRBV2 with TRBJ1-2; D is unclear. Germline values: CDR1 SNHLY, CDR2 FYNNEI. V was cut by 4 bases and J by 6 bases, with 12 bases left in between. This CDR3 is built from 13 residues. The CDR3 is CASSAGPKNGYTF. The CDR3 bases are TGTGCCAGCAGTGCGGGTCCTAAGAATGGCTACACCTTC.

This clonotype showed up just a few times. This sequence joins TRBV6-2 or TRBV6-3 and TRBJ1-1, with unresolved D. Trimming shortened V by 0 bases and J by 0 bases, and 5 bases separated the two germline ends. Germline V gene sequence: CDR1 MNHEY, CDR2 SVGEGT. The CDR3 has 14 residues. CDR3 residues: CASSYSSLNTEAFF. In DNA form, the CDR3 reads TGTGCCAGCAGTTACTCGTCATTGAACACTGAAGCTTTCTTT.

This clonotype was observed a few times. The chain joins TRBV7-2 to TRBJ2-7; the D gene is possibly TRBD2 (6 bases). V lost 5 bases to trimming and J lost 6 bases, with 14 bases between them. This CDR3 has 13 residues. CDR1 SGHTA and CDR2 FQGNSA come from the germline V gene. The CDR3 nucleotides are TGTGCCAGCAGCCCCCGTCGGAGGGTCGAGCAGTACTTC. This gives the protein CASSPRRRVEQYF.

The chain recombines TRBV28 with TRBJ2-7, with 10 bases identical to TRBD1. This CDR3 has 13 amino acids. Germline V lookup: CDR1 MDHEN, CDR2 SYDVKM. J lost 2 bases, V lost 8 bases, and 3 bases had no gene match. CDR3 coding DNA: TGTGCCAGCGGGACAGGGGCGACCTACGAGCAGTACTTC. Residues: CASGTGATYEQYF.

This rearrangement joins TRBV12-3 or TRBV12-4 to TRBJ2-3; 10 bases are shared with TRBD2. With 5 bases clipped from V and 0 bases from J, the junction kept 8 bases outside the gene matches. The CDR3 contains 17 residues. The CDR3: CASSPQTSGPSTDTQYF. The DNA for the CDR3 is TGTGCCAGCAGTCCGCAGACTAGCGGGCCCAGCACAGATACGCAGTATTTT.

This clonotype was picked up many times. The V and J genes are TRBV29-1 and TRBJ2-6; no clear D gene. The CDR3 sequence is 14 residues long. With 3 bases removed from V and 4 bases from J, the gap between germline ends came to 10 bases. Germline V lookup: CDR1 SQVTM, CDR2 ANQGSEA. CDR3 in amino acids: CSVEGTPGANVLTF. In DNA form, the CDR3 reads TGCAGCGTTGAGGGTACTCCCGGGGCCAACGTCCTGACTTTC.

This clonotype came up a few times. This chain connects TRBV24-1 to TRBJ2-1; 12 nucleotides align to TRBD2. CDR1 is KGHDR and CDR2 is SFDVKD in the germline V gene. This CDR3 spans 16 amino acids. Losses at the gene ends were 5 bases for V and 9 bases for J; bases not matched to a gene: 10. DNA for the CDR3: TGTGCCACCAGTGCCGGACTAGCGGGACGCGGGGGTGAGCAGTTCTTC. This translates into CATSAGLAGRGGEQFF.

The chain carries TRBV5-6 and TRBJ2-4; tentatively, D is TRBD2 (6 bases). The CDR3 runs to 14 residues. The germline V gene has CDR1 SGHDT and CDR2 YYEEEE. Trimming cost V 4 bases and J 4 bases, with 12 bases left between them. The DNA for the CDR3 is TGTGCCAGCAGCCCGGCGGCGGGGAAAAACATTCAGTACTTC. Amino acids: CASSPAAGKNIQYF.